This T cell receptor beta chain was observed in a study of T cell changes during pregnancy in multiple sclerosis. Some clones are missing from TCRdb's copy, which holds only in-frame ones; the method was immunoSEQ multiplex PCR. This repertoire shows 40,000 or so clones, roughly nine tenths found once; its top ten account for around 0.5%. The table lists this clone with a count of one. The CDR3 has 17 amino acids. CDR1 LGHNA and CDR2 YSLEER come from the germline V gene. V was clipped by 2 bases and J by 3 bases; unmatched bases: 8. This clonotype was obtained from a female donor in good health, enrolled as a control in a pregnancy study. The genes are TRBV4-3 and TRBJ1-4; 8 positions match TRBD1. The sequencing here drew on CD4+ T cells from peripheral blood mononuclear cells, taken in the first trimester of pregnancy. Here the CDR3 reads CASSQPKTGGSNEKLFF. In DNA form, the CDR3 reads TGCGCCAGCAGCCAACCTAAAACAGGGGGTTCTAATGAAAAACTGTTTTTT.